The 32 T cell receptor beta chains below come from one sample, sequenced in a study of T cell responses to AZD1222 COVID-19 vaccine. Produced via immunoSEQ multiplex PCR; TCRdb's table is partial and in-frame only. The sample has about 160,000 clones; 90% to 95% are singletons. The source was peripheral blood, collected on day 0 of AZD1222 vaccination. The receptors were sampled from an adult in good health.

This clone was seen a handful of times. The chain uses TRBV19 and TRBJ1-2; no clear D gene. Trimming removed 7 bases from V and 4 bases from J, with 13 bases in between. This CDR3 comprises 13 residues. The germline gives CDR1 LNHDA, CDR2 SQIVND (reference sequence). The CDR3 DNA reads TGTGCCAGTACGACGAACTCCGGCTATGGCTACACCTTC. Its translation is CASTTNSGYGYTF.

The V call is TRBV12-3 or TRBV12-4, the J call TRBJ1-2; tentatively, D is TRBD1 (6 bases). CDR3 length: 12 amino acids. V lost 3 bases to trimming and J lost 13 bases, with 15 bases between them. CDR3: CASSFNRDRCTF. The CDR3 DNA reads TGTGCCAGCAGTTTCAACAGGGATAGGTGCACCTTC.

V usage is TRBV19 and J usage is TRBJ2-2; tentative D call: TRBD1 (6 bases). Trimming cost V 5 bases and J 1 base, with 11 bases left between them. Per germline, CDR1 LNHDA and CDR2 SQIVND (reference sequence). This CDR3 comprises 15 residues. CDR3 bases: TGTGCCAGTAGTCTCTTGGGACAGAACACCGGGGAGCTGTTTTTT. Its protein is CASSLLGQNTGELFF.

V is TRBV5-6 and J is TRBJ1-4; 10 nucleotides agree with TRBD1. The CDR3 is 15 amino acids. Germline CDR1 is SGHDT and CDR2 is YYEEEE. The ends lost 4 bases at V and 8 bases at J; junction bases unmatched: 8. The CDR3 sequence: CASSPGQGMGEKLFF. CDR3 DNA sequence: TGTGCCAGCAGCCCGGGACAGGGGATGGGAGAAAAACTGTTTTTT.

V and J are TRBV7-2 and TRBJ2-1; perhaps TRBD2 as D (6 bases). The CDR3 consists of 13 residues. The germline CDR1 and CDR2 sequences are SGHTA and FQGNSA. V gave up 5 bases and J gave up 4 bases, with 9 bases separating them. DNA for the CDR3: TGTGCCAGCAGCCCCGCGGGATACAATGAGCAGTTCTTC. Amino acid sequence: CASSPAGYNEQFF.

The sample holds a few counts of this clone. The chain couples TRBV5-4 to TRBJ1-2; the D is unclear. V was trimmed by 3 bases and J by 3 bases, leaving 6 bases between them. CDR1 is SGHNT, CDR2 YYREEE, per germline (reference sequence). The CDR3 runs 12 residues. CDR3 sequence: CASSSRDYGYTF. Here the CDR3 DNA reads TGTGCCAGCAGCTCGAGAGACTATGGCTACACCTTC.

A few counts support this clone. This chain links TRBV5-1 with TRBJ1-2, with 8 positions matching TRBD1. The V gene's germline CDR1 is SGHRS and CDR2 YFSETQ. The CDR3 consists of 15 residues. Trimming at V came to 0 bases and at J to 5 bases, leaving 6 bases not matched to a gene. In DNA, the CDR3 is TGCGCCAGCAGCTTGGTGGCAGGGGGCGAATATGGCTACACCTTC. Protein product: CASSLVAGGEYGYTF.

This clone occurred once. V is TRBV28 and J is TRBJ2-1, with D tentatively TRBD1 (6 bases). The CDR3 is 15 residues long. From germline, CDR1 is MDHEN and CDR2 SYDVKM. V was shortened by 2 bases and J by 1 base, with 9 bases between the two germline ends. The CDR3: CASSLGGGSYNEQFF. The DNA of the CDR3 is TGTGCCAGCAGTTTAGGGGGCGGTTCCTACAATGAGCAGTTCTTC.

CDR3 sequence (DNA): TGTGCCAGCAGCGTTGGACAGGGTCGGACATCTGGAAACACCATATATTTT. Translating it yields CASSVGQGRTSGNTIYF. The chain carries TRBV9 and TRBJ1-3, with TRBD1 identical over 8 bases. Germline CDR1 and CDR2: SGDLS and YYNGEE. This CDR3 contains 17 residues. V was pared by 2 bases and J by 1 base, with 8 bases of the junction left unmatched.

This sequence joins TRBV23-1 and TRBJ2-1, with D possibly being TRBD1 or TRBD2 (6 bases each). TRBV23-1 is an ORF, and what it does is uncertain. This CDR3 has 16 amino acids. V was cut by 1 base and J by 6 bases, with 16 bases left in between. This CDR3 reads CASSQCLPGARNEQFF. The CDR3 DNA sequence: TGCGCCAGCAGTCAATGCCTCCCGGGGGCGCGCAATGAGCAGTTCTTC.

The gene calls are TRBV7-2 and TRBJ2-3, with D hard to call. The CDR3 covers 14 residues. Germline-derived CDR1 and CDR2 are SGHTA and FQGNSA. The V end was cut by 5 bases, the J end by 8 bases, with 17 bases between. The DNA of the CDR3 is TGTGCCAGCAGCCCCGACCGGACCCTCTTTACGCAGTATTTT. It specifies CASSPDRTLFTQYF.

This clone was counted a few times. The chain employs TRBV2 and TRBJ1-5, with D possibly matching TRBD1 (5 bases). The V end lost 4 bases, the J end lost 6 bases, and 13 bases lay between the germline ends. CDR1 SNHLY and CDR2 FYNNEI come from the germline V gene. The CDR3 runs 14 residues. The CDR3 loop reads CASSGGGDGQPQHF. The CDR3 DNA reads TGTGCCAGCAGTGGGGGAGGGGACGGTCAGCCCCAGCATTTT. The full variable domain, in which reference TRBV2 and TRBJ1-5 provide the parts outside the CDR3, is EPEVTQTPSHQVTQMGQEVILRCVPISNHLYFYWYRQILGQKVEFLVSFYNNEISEKSEIFDDQFSVERPDGSNFTLKIRSTKLEDSAMYFCASSGGGDGQPQHFGDGTRLSIL.

The chain is built from TRBV28 and TRBJ1-5; D remains unclear. V was clipped by 7 bases and J by 1 base, with 5 bases between them. The germline V gene has CDR1 MDHEN and CDR2 SYDVKM. This CDR3 has 12 residues. The CDR3 nucleotides are TGTGCCAGCATGGCGAGCAATCAGCCCCAGCATTTT. This translates into CASMASNQPQHF.

Only a few counts were recorded for this clone. The V and J genes are TRBV2 and TRBJ2-2; D is unresolved. CDR3 size: 14 residues. Germline V gene sequence: CDR1 SNHLY, CDR2 FYNNEI. Trimming left V 6 bases short and J 2 bases short, with 10 bases between. CDR3 in amino acids: CASRGSINTGELFF. CDR3 DNA: TGTGCCAGCAGGGGGTCGATTAACACCGGGGAGCTGTTTTTT.

The V and J genes are TRBV7-2 and TRBJ2-2; 7 bases are a match to TRBD2. J lost 3 bases, V lost 5 bases, and 9 bases had no gene match. The CDR3 is made up of 16 amino acids. Germline CDR1 is SGHTA and CDR2 is FQGNSA. The CDR3 reads CASSLGTTTDTGELFF. The CDR3 DNA reads TGTGCCAGCAGCCTAGGGACTACCACAGACACCGGGGAGCTGTTTTTT. Looking up the rest from reference TRBV7-2 and TRBJ2-2 gives the full variable domain: GAGVSQSPSNKVTEKGKDVELRCDPISGHTALYWYRQSLGQGLEFLIYFQGNSAPDKSGLPSDRFSAERTGGSVSTLTIQRTQQEDSAVYLCASSLGTTTDTGELFFGEGSRLTVL.

This chain uses TRBV19 with TRBJ2-7; TRBD2 aligns across 7 bases. The J segment lost 0 bases and the V segment lost 5 bases, leaving 7 bases of the junction unmatched. There are 15 residues in the CDR3. CDR1 and CDR2 (germline): LNHDA, SQIVND (reference sequence). The CDR3 DNA reads TGTGCCAGTAGTTCGTCTAGCGGTTCCTCCTACGAGCAGTACTTC. Translated, it gives CASSSSSGSSYEQYF.

This chain links TRBV11-2 with TRBJ1-2, with 7 bases that match TRBD1. The CDR3 has 14 amino acids. V trimming: 4 bases; J trimming: 2 bases; junction bases outside the gene matches: 4. The germline gives CDR1 SGHAT, CDR2 FQNNGV. The CDR3 region has the DNA TGTGCCAGCAGCTCGGACAGGTCAAACTATGGCTACACCTTC. This translates into CASSSDRSNYGYTF.

About this clone itself: The sample has other DNA sequences that encode this CDR3 too. CDR3 protein: CASSLGVEQYF. CDR3 coding DNA: TGTGCCAGCAGCTTGGGCGTCGAGCAGTACTTC. The genes are TRBV7-2 and TRBJ2-7; D gene uncertain. Germline V gene sequence: CDR1 SGHTA, CDR2 FQGNSA. The V gene lost 3 bases and the J gene lost 6 bases, with 6 bases spanning the gap. The CDR3 consists of 11 residues.

The chain recombines TRBV10-3 with TRBJ2-7, with 9 bases lining up with TRBD1. The CDR3 contains 13 residues. Germline assignment: CDR1 ENHRY and CDR2 SYGVKD. Trimming at V came to 2 bases and at J to 4 bases, leaving 0 bases not matched to a gene. This chain's CDR3 is CAISEDRGYEQYF. DNA of the CDR3: TGTGCCATCAGTGAGGACAGGGGGTACGAGCAGTACTTC.

The J gene is TRBJ2-7, the V gene TRBV2; TRBD1 is a possible D gene (6 bases). V was clipped by 6 bases and J by 3 bases, with 9 bases between them. This CDR3 spans 12 amino acids. Germline CDR1 is SNHLY and CDR2 is FYNNEI. CDR3 loop: CASRGTNYEQYF. The CDR3 nucleotides are TGTGCCAGCAGAGGGACAAACTACGAGCAGTACTTC.

This chain uses TRBV29-1 with TRBJ1-3; maybe TRBD1 (6 bases). This CDR3 contains 15 residues. V lost 4 bases, J lost 0 bases, and 13 bases lay in between. CDR1 and CDR2 from the germline V gene are SQVTM and ANQGSEA. CDR3 residues: CSVVTGRNSGNTIYF. CDR3 bases: TGCAGCGTTGTGACAGGTCGGAACTCTGGAAACACCATATATTTT.

V is TRBV2 and J is TRBJ2-2; possibly TRBD2 for D (6 bases). Germline CDR1 is SNHLY and CDR2 is FYNNEI. CDR3 length: 15 amino acids. The V gene lost 3 bases and the J gene lost 4 bases, with 12 bases spanning the gap. The CDR3 reads CASSEWGRSTGELFF. DNA of the CDR3: TGTGCCAGCAGTGAGTGGGGGAGGAGCACCGGGGAGCTGTTTTTT.

The rearrangement uses TRBV27 and TRBJ1-1; possible D gene TRBD1, 6 bases. The V gene lost 5 bases and the J gene lost 8 bases, with 15 bases spanning the gap. Germline V CDR1 and CDR2: MNHEY, SMNVEV (reference sequence). The CDR3 contains 13 residues. This CDR3 reads CASSIGTPGEAFF. The DNA for the CDR3 is TGTGCCAGCAGTATTGGGACACCGGGGGAAGCTTTCTTT.

The chain combines TRBV6-2 or TRBV6-3 with TRBJ2-3, with D tentatively TRBD2 (5 bases). V was trimmed by 4 bases and J by 5 bases, leaving 16 bases between them. Per the germline V gene, CDR1 is MNHEY and CDR2 is SVGEGT. The CDR3 length is 15 residues. CDR3 in amino acids: CASSWRTGGLDTQYF. Written as DNA, the CDR3 is TGTGCCAGCAGTTGGAGGACGGGCGGGCTAGATACGCAGTATTTT.

The rearrangement uses TRBV27 and TRBJ2-7, with TRBD2 as a possible D gene (5 bases). The CDR3 has 14 amino acids. The germline CDR1 and CDR2 sequences are MNHEY and SMNVEV (reference sequence). Deletions cut 6 bases from V and 4 bases from J, with 16 bases between. CDR3 amino acids: CASSLKSGGYEQYF. The DNA of the CDR3 is TGTGCCAGCAGCCTCAAATCTGGAGGATACGAGCAGTACTTC.

Note on this clone: The sample carries other DNA sequences with the same CDR3. The chain has TRBV30 and TRBJ1-2; D is unresolved. Looked up from germline, CDR1 is GTSNPN and CDR2 is SVGIG (reference sequence). Deletions cut 0 bases from V and 2 bases from J, with 10 bases between. CDR3 size: 14 residues. CDR3 amino acids: CAWSVLGRNYGYTF. CDR3 bases: TGTGCCTGGAGTGTACTGGGCAGGAACTATGGCTACACCTTC.

The chain has TRBV5-1 and TRBJ1-1, with a possible D match to TRBD1 (5 bases). The V gene's germline CDR1 is SGHRS and CDR2 YFSETQ. Trimming stripped 0 bases from V and 2 bases from J, with 11 bases between. The length of the CDR3 is 15 residues. CDR3 bases: TGCGCCAGCAGCTTGGGGGGGAATTTTAACACTGAAGCTTTCTTT. This codes for CASSLGGNFNTEAFF.

The chain couples TRBV14 to TRBJ2-3; 7 bases are a match to TRBD2. Germline CDR1 SGHDN, CDR2 FVKESK. The ends lost 5 bases at V and 5 bases at J; junction bases unmatched: 7. The CDR3 is made up of 14 amino acids. The CDR3 spells CASSTYTGGDTQYF. CDR3 nucleotide sequence: TGTGCCAGCAGCACCTACACGGGAGGAGATACGCAGTATTTT.

This chain connects TRBV5-6 to TRBJ2-2; no reliable D call. Per the germline V gene, CDR1 is SGHDT and CDR2 is YYEEEE. This CDR3 has 12 residues. The V gene lost 0 bases and the J gene lost 3 bases, with 0 bases spanning the gap. The CDR3 spells CASSLDTGELFF. The CDR3 DNA follows: TGTGCCAGCAGCTTGGACACCGGGGAGCTGTTTTTT.

The J gene is TRBJ1-1, the V gene TRBV7-9; D gene unclear. V was trimmed by 5 bases and J by 1 base, leaving 17 bases between them. The CDR3 length is 16 residues. Germline V gene lookup returns CDR1 SEHNR and CDR2 FQNEAQ (reference sequence). The CDR3 nucleotides are TGTGCCAGCAGCCCGGATTTGGGGAAGGGGAACACTGAAGCTTTCTTT. Translated, it gives CASSPDLGKGNTEAFF.

This clone was counted once. This rearrangement joins TRBV14 to TRBJ2-3; D remains unclear. Germline CDR1 and CDR2: SGHDN and FVKESK. The V end lost 2 bases, the J end lost 11 bases, and 8 bases lay between the germline ends. This CDR3 is 11 amino acids long. CDR3 DNA sequence: TGTGCCAGCAGCCAATTAATGGAGCAGTATTTT. Its protein is CASSQLMEQYF.

A few counts support this clone. The chain carries TRBV5-1 and TRBJ2-5; tentatively, D is TRBD1 (6 bases). Germline V gene data show CDR1 as SGHRS and CDR2 as YFSETQ. The CDR3 has 15 residues. V was clipped by 7 bases and J by 5 bases, with 21 bases between them. CDR3 amino acids: CASGLDTQGAETQYF. The CDR3 DNA reads as TGCGCCAGCGGACTCGATACACAGGGAGCGGAGACCCAGTACTTC.